This entry concerns a single TCR beta chain. These data are taken from a study of blood T cell repertoires in COVID-19. Sequenced by immunoSEQ multiplex PCR; TCRdb stores in-frame clones only, minus some. The sample contains 100,000 to 150,000 clones, around 80% of which appear only once. The germline V gene encodes CDR1 SGHNT and CDR2 YYREEE (reference sequence). Trimming shortened V by 0 bases and J by 3 bases, and 10 bases separated the two germline ends. This CDR3 has 15 residues. The sequencing input was peripheral blood. The V gene is TRBV5-4, the J gene TRBJ2-4; D might be TRBD1 (5 bases). This receptor was obtained from a woman aged 50 to 60 with acute or convalescent COVID-19. The CDR3 DNA reads as TGTGCCAGCAGCTTGGCGGGTCAGGGCAAAAACATTCAGTACTTC. Translating it yields CASSLAGQGKNIQYF.